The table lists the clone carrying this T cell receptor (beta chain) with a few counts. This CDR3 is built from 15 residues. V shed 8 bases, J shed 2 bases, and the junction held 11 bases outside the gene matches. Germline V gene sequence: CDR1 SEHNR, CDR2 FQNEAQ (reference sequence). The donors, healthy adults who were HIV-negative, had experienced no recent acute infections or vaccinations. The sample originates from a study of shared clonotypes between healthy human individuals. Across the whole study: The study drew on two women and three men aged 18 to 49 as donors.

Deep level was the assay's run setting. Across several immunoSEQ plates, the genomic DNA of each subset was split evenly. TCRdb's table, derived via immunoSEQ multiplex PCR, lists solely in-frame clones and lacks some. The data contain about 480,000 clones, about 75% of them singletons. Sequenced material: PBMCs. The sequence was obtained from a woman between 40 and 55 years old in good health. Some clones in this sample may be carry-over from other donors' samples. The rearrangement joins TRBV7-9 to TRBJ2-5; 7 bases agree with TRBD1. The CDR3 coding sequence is TGTGCCAGCGGATATTCAGGGGGTGGGCAAGAGACCCAGTACTTC. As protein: CASGYSGGGQETQYF.